These T cell receptor beta chains were read from a single sample in a study of blood T cell repertoires in COVID-19. Produced via immunoSEQ multiplex PCR; TCRdb's table is partial and in-frame only. The sample yields under 85,000 clones, around 82% seen once. What was sequenced was peripheral blood. These receptors were taken from an elderly man with active or convalescent COVID-19. Each CDR3 is given with its conserved first and last residue. A D gene is named only where the DNA matches it firmly. Clone size appears in some rows only: once, few, many, or a class for an expanded clone.

j_call,v_call,cdr3_length,clone_size,d_call,cdr3_aa,cdr3_nt
TRBJ1-5,TRBV6-5,13,.,.,CASSYGREQPQHF,TGTGCCAGCAGCTACGGCAGGGAACAGCCCCAGCATTTT
TRBJ2-1,TRBV5-1,15,once,TRBD2,CASSSGTSGRDEQFF,TGCGCCAGCAGCTCCGGGACTAGCGGGAGAGATGAGCAGTTCTTC
TRBJ2-2,TRBV27,14,.,TRBD2,CASSSGRNTGELFF,TGTGCCAGCAGTAGCGGGAGGAACACCGGGGAGCTGTTTTTT
TRBJ1-6,TRBV6-6,16,.,TRBD1,CASSYSRTGVDSPLHF,TGTGCCAGCAGTTACTCGAGGACAGGGGTCGATTCACCCCTCCACTTT
TRBJ2-5,TRBV5-1,16,.,TRBD2,CASRRGASGSQETQYF,TGCGCCAGCCGCCGAGGGGCTAGCGGGAGCCAAGAGACCCAGTACTTC
TRBJ1-5,TRBV19,17,.,TRBD1,CASSMETGGPSNQPQHF,TGTGCCAGTAGTATGGAGACAGGGGGACCTAGCAATCAGCCCCAGCATTTT
TRBJ2-1,TRBV6-6,14,.,.,CASSFPTTYNEQFF,TGTGCCAGCAGTTTTCCGACAACCTACAATGAGCAGTTCTTC
TRBJ1-2,TRBV18,15,.,.,CASSPGHSSNYGYTF,TGTGCCAGCTCACCCGGTCACAGTTCAAACTATGGCTACACCTTC
TRBJ2-3,TRBV5-1,17,.,.,CASSPSWGSESTDTQYF,TGCGCCAGCAGCCCGTCCTGGGGTAGCGAGAGCACAGATACGCAGTATTTT
TRBJ2-7,TRBV5-6,13,.,.,CASSPPGLGEQYF,TGTGCCAGCAGCCCCCCGGGTCTAGGCGAGCAGTACTTC
TRBJ2-7,TRBV28,16,.,TRBD1,CASSLSSGTGVYEQYF,TGTGCCAGCAGTTTATCTTCCGGGACAGGGGTCTACGAGCAGTACTTC
TRBJ2-7,TRBV13,15,.,.,CASNLQGGRAYEQYF,TGTGCCAGCAACCTCCAAGGGGGTCGAGCCTACGAGCAGTACTTC
TRBJ1-6,TRBV5-5,16,few,.,CASRSRQSSYNSPLHF,TGTGCCAGCAGATCCCGACAGAGCTCCTATAATTCACCCCTCCACTTT
TRBJ1-2,TRBV7-2,14,.,TRBD1,CASSPQRTGNVYTF,TGTGCCAGCAGCCCCCAGAGGACAGGGAATGTATACACCTTC
TRBJ1-1,TRBV2,13,.,.,CASKETGNTEAFF,TGTGCCAGCAAGGAGACAGGGAACACTGAAGCTTTCTTT
TRBJ1-4,TRBV6-2/TRBV6-3,15,.,TRBD1,CASSYGTGRREKLFF,TGTGCCAGCAGTTACGGGACAGGGAGGCGCGAAAAACTGTTTTTT
TRBJ2-3,TRBV7-6,17,.,.,CASSLEPLASGTDTQYF,TGTGCCAGCAGCTTAGAGCCCCTAGCGTCGGGCACAGATACGCAGTATTTT
TRBJ2-3,TRBV6-2/TRBV6-3,15,few,.,CASSEEWTAGDTQYF,TGTGCCAGCAGCGAGGAGTGGACAGCAGGGGATACGCAGTATTTT
TRBJ1-4,TRBV5-1,16,.,.,CASSPGGGMTNEKLFF,TGCGCCAGCAGCCCCGGAGGTGGGATGACTAATGAAAAACTGTTTTTT
TRBJ2-5,TRBV18,13,once,.,CASSPRVEETQYF,TGTGCCAGCTCACCGAGGGTGGAAGAGACCCAGTACTTC
TRBJ2-7,TRBV19,15,.,TRBD1,CASSRSTGLSYEQYF,TGTGCCAGTAGCAGGTCGACAGGGTTAAGTTACGAGCAGTACTTC
TRBJ1-2,TRBV19,15,.,TRBD1,CASSIEPTGDYGYTF,TGTGCCAGTAGTATAGAGCCGACAGGGGACTATGGCTACACCTTC
TRBJ2-3,TRBV11-2,15,.,.,CASSLDRGPPDTQYF,TGTGCCAGCAGCTTAGATCGAGGGCCCCCAGATACGCAGTATTTT
TRBJ1-5,TRBV6-2/TRBV6-3,17,.,.,CASSFPAGERSNQPQHF,TGTGCCAGCAGCTTCCCTGCAGGCGAAAGGTCGAATCAGCCCCAGCATTTT
TRBJ1-5,TRBV6-2/TRBV6-3,13,.,.,CASSHRVFQPQHF,TGTGCCAGCAGTCACAGGGTTTTTCAGCCCCAGCATTTT
TRBJ2-7,TRBV11-3,15,few,TRBD1,CASSPRTGEPYEQYF,TGTGCCAGCAGCCCCCGGACAGGGGAGCCCTACGAGCAGTACTTC
TRBJ2-2,TRBV18,16,.,.,CASSPRVHEGTGELFF,TGTGCCAGCTCACCACGTGTTCACGAGGGCACCGGGGAGCTGTTTTTT
TRBJ2-1,TRBV19,15,.,TRBD2,CASTSYAGGGNEQFF,TGTGCCAGTACTTCTTACGCGGGAGGGGGCAATGAGCAGTTCTTC
TRBJ2-5,TRBV5-8,13,.,.,CASSSRRQETQYF,TGTGCCAGCAGCTCTCGGCGGCAAGAGACCCAGTACTTC
TRBJ1-4,TRBV30,14,.,TRBD1,CAWSGQGTNEKLFF,TGTGCCTGGAGCGGACAGGGGACTAATGAAAAACTGTTTTTT
TRBJ1-4,TRBV5-1,15,.,TRBD1,CASSQGSAGGEKLFF,TGCGCCAGCAGCCAAGGGTCGGCAGGGGGGGAAAAACTGTTTTTT
TRBJ2-7,TRBV6-5,13,.,TRBD1,CASRTGGAYEQYF,TGTGCCAGCAGGACAGGGGGCGCCTACGAGCAGTACTTC
TRBJ1-1,TRBV29-1,13,.,.,CSVQGTENTEAFF,TGCAGCGTTCAGGGGACGGAGAACACTGAAGCTTTCTTT
TRBJ2-7,TRBV11-2,16,.,TRBD2,CASSLGGGGGPYEQYF,TGTGCCAGCAGCTTAGGCGGGGGCGGGGGGCCCTACGAGCAGTACTTC
TRBJ2-7,TRBV6-5,13,few,TRBD1,CASRGDRLYEQYF,TGTGCCAGCAGGGGGGACAGGCTCTACGAGCAGTACTTC
TRBJ1-2,TRBV25-1,14,.,.,CASSEPGTNYGYTF,TGTGCCAGCAGTGAGCCCGGGACTAACTATGGCTACACCTTC
TRBJ2-2,TRBV5-1,16,.,TRBD2,CASSPTSGRSTGELFF,TGCGCCAGCAGCCCTACTAGCGGGAGGAGTACCGGGGAGCTGTTTTTT
TRBJ1-2,TRBV6-5,12,.,.,CASSSSSYGYTF,TGTGCCAGCAGTTCATCGAGCTATGGCTACACCTTC
TRBJ2-7,TRBV28,17,.,.,CASSLGHWRERSYEQYF,TGTGCCAGCAGTTTGGGACATTGGCGGGAGAGGTCCTACGAGCAGTACTTC
TRBJ2-1,TRBV3-1/TRBV3-2,15,.,.,CASSQDRTGYNEQFF,TGTGCCAGCAGCCAAGATAGGACGGGATACAATGAGCAGTTCTTC
TRBJ1-4,TRBV5-1,16,.,.,CASSPGGDTSNEKLFF,TGCGCCAGCAGCCCGGGTGGGGACACCTCTAATGAAAAACTGTTTTTT
TRBJ1-6,TRBV7-9,13,.,.,CASSPIDNSPLHF,TGTGCCAGCAGCCCAATAGATAATTCACCCCTCCACTTT
TRBJ1-2,TRBV7-9,13,once,TRBD1,CAGQGRGPDGYTF,TGTGCCGGACAGGGCAGGGGGCCAGATGGCTACACCTTC
TRBJ2-3,TRBV5-1,14,.,.,CASSSTSSTDTQYF,TGCGCCAGCAGCTCGACTAGTAGCACAGATACGCAGTATTTT
TRBJ2-1,TRBV7-2,17,few,TRBD2,CASSLVILAGGYNEQFF,TGTGCCAGCAGCTTAGTTATCCTAGCGGGGGGGTACAATGAGCAGTTCTTC
TRBJ1-2,TRBV19,15,.,.,CASSIGQKTNYGYTF,TGTGCCAGTAGTATTGGACAGAAGACTAACTATGGCTACACCTTC
TRBJ2-2,TRBV19,15,.,TRBD2,CASSVPGLASGELFF,TGTGCCAGTAGTGTCCCGGGACTAGCGTCCGGGGAGCTGTTTTTT
TRBJ1-6,TRBV10-3,15,once,TRBD1,CAISDKDRGNSPLHF,TGTGCCATCAGCGATAAGGACAGGGGGAATTCACCCCTCCACTTT
TRBJ2-7,TRBV11-1,15,.,TRBD1,CASSLGATGAYEQYF,TGTGCCAGCAGCTTAGGGGCGACAGGGGCCTACGAGCAGTACTTC
TRBJ2-3,TRBV9,13,.,.,CASSVTPTDTQYF,TGTGCCAGCAGCGTCACACCCACAGATACGCAGTATTTT
TRBJ2-1,TRBV6-6,17,.,TRBD2,CASSRTRGERAYNEQFF,TGTGCCAGCAGTCGCACCCGGGGGGAGCGCGCCTACAATGAGCAGTTCTTC
TRBJ2-4,TRBV21-1,16,.,.,CASSNGEGEVKNIQYF,TGTGCCAGCAGCAATGGGGAGGGCGAGGTCAAAAACATTCAGTACTTC
TRBJ2-2,TRBV15,16,.,TRBD2,CATSRAGGRITGELFF,TGTGCCACCAGCAGAGCCGGCGGGAGAATCACCGGGGAGCTGTTTTTT
TRBJ1-3,TRBV19,15,.,.,CASSESDRPGNTIYF,TGTGCCAGTAGTGAATCCGACAGACCTGGAAACACCATATATTTT
TRBJ1-1,TRBV7-2,12,few,.,CASSRGLTEAFF,TGTGCCAGCAGCCGCGGACTTACTGAAGCTTTCTTT